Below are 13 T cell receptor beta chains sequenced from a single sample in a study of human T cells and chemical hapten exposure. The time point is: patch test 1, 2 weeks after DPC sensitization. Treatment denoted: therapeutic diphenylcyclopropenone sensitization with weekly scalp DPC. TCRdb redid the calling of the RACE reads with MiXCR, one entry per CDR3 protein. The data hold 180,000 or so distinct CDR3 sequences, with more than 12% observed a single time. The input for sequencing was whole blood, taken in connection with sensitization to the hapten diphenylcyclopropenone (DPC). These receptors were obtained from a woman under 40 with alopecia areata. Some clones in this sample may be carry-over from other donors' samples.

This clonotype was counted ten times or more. DNA of the CDR3: TGTGCCAGCAGCTGGATGGGTGAGCAGTTCTTC. It is translated as CASSWMGEQFF. The genes are TRBV7-2 and TRBJ2-1; no definite D call. From germline, CDR1 is SGHTA and CDR2 FQGNSA. The V end was cut by 4 bases, the J end by 9 bases, with 7 bases between. The CDR3 runs to 11 residues.

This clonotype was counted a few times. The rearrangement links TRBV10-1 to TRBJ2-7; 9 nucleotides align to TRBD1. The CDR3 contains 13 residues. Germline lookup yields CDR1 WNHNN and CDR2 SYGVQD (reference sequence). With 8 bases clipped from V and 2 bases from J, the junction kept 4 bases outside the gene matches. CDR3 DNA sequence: TGCGCCAGCCCGGGACAGGGACCCTACGAGCAGTACTTC. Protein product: CASPGQGPYEQYF.

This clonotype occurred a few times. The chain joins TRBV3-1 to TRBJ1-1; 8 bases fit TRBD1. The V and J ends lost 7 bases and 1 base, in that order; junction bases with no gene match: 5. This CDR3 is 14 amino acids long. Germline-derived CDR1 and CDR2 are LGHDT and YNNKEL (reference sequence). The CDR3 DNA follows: TGTGCCAGCACCAGGGGGCGGGGGAACACTGAAGCTTTCTTT. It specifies CASTRGRGNTEAFF. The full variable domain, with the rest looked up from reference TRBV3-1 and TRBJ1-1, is DTAVSQTPKYLVTQMGNDKSIKCEQNLGHDTMYWYKQDSKKFLKIMFSYNNKELIINETVPNRFSPKSPDKAHLNLHINSLELGDSAVYFCASTRGRGNTEAFFGQGTRLTVV.

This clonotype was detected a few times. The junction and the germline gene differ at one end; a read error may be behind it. The CDR3 nucleotides are TGTGCCAGCGGGGGGGCGGACACCGAGGAGCTGTTTTTT. As protein: CASGGADTEELFF. The genes are TRBV6-2 or TRBV6-3 and TRBJ2-2, with TRBD2 as a possible D gene (7 bases). The CDR3 consists of 13 residues. Germline CDR1 is MNHEY and CDR2 is SVGEGT.

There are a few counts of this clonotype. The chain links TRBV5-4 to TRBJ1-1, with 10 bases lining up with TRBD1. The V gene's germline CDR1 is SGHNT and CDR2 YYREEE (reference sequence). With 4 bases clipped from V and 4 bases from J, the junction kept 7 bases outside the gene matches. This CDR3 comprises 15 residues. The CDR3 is CASSLRTGGGTEAFF. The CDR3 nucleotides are TGTGCCAGCAGCCTCAGGACAGGGGGTGGCACTGAAGCTTTCTTT.

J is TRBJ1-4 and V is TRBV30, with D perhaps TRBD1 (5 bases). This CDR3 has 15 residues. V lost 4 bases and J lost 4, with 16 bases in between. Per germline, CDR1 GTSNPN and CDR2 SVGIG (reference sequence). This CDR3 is CAWTESGLYNEKLFF. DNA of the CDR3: TGTGCCTGGACTGAGTCAGGGTTGTATAATGAAAAACTGTTTTTT.

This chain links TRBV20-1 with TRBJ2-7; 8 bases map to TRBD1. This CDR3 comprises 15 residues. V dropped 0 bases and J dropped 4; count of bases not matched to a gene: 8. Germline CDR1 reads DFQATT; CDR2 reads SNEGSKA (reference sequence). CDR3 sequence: CSARDDRGPLYEQYF. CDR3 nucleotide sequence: TGCAGTGCTAGAGACGACAGGGGACCCCTTTACGAGCAGTACTTC.

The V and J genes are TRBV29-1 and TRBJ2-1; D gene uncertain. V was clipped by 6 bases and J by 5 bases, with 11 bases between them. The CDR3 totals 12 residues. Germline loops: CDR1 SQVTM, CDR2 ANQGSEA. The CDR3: CSVKYYNNEQFF. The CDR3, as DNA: TGCAGCGTGAAATACTACAACAATGAGCAGTTCTTC.

The CDR3 loop is CASSPRTGGARANVLTF. The CDR3 nucleotides read TGTGCCAGCAGTCCACGGACAGGGGGCGCCAGGGCCAACGTCCTGACTTTC. This rearrangement joins TRBV12-3 or TRBV12-4 to TRBJ2-6, with 11 bases lining up with TRBD1. Trimming took 5 bases from V and 5 from J; bases not matched to a gene: 8. This CDR3 spans 17 amino acids.

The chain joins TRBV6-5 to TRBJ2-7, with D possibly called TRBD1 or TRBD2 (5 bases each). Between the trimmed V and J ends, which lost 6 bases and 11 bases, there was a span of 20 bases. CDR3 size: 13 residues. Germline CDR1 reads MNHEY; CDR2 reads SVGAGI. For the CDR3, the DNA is TGTGCCAGCAGGGAAGGAAGGGGACCACCGGAGTACTTC. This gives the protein CASREGRGPPEYF.

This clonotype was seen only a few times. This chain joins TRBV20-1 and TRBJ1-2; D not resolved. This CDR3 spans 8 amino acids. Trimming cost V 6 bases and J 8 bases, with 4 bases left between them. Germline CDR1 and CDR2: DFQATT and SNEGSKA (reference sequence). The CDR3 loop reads CSAQGYTF. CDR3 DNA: TGCAGTGCCCAGGGCTACACCTTC.

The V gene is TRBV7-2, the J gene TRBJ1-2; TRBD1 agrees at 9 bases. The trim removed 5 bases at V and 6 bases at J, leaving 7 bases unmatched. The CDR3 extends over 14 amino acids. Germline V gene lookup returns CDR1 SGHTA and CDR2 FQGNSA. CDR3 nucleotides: TGTGCCAGCAGCCCGACAGGGGGAGTCGATGGCTACACCTTC. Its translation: CASSPTGGVDGYTF. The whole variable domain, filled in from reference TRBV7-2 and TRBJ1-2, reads GAGVSQSPSNKVTEKGKDVELRCDPISGHTALYWYRQSLGQGLEFLIYFQGNSAPDKSGLPSDRFSAERTGGSVSTLTIQRTQQEDSAVYLCASSPTGGVDGYTFGSGTRLTVV.

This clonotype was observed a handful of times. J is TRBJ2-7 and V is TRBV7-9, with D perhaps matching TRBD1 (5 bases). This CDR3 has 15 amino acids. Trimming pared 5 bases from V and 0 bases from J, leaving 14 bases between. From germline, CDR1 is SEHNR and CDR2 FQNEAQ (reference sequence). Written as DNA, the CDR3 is TGTGCCAGCAGCCCCCCCCAGGGAAGCTCCTACGAGCAGTACTTC. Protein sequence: CASSPPQGSSYEQYF.